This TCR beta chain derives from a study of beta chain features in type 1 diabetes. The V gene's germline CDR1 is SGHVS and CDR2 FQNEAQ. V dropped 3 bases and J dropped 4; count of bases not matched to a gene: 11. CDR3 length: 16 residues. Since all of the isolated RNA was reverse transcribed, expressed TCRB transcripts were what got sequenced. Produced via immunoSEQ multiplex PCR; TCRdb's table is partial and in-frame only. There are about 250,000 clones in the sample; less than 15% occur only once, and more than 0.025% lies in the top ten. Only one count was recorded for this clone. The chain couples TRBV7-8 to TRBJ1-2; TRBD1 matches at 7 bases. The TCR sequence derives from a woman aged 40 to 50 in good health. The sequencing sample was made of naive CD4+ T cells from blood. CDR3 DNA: TGTGCCAGCAGCTTTACCAGACAGGGAGTAGGCTATGGCTACACCTTC. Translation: CASSFTRQGVGYGYTF.